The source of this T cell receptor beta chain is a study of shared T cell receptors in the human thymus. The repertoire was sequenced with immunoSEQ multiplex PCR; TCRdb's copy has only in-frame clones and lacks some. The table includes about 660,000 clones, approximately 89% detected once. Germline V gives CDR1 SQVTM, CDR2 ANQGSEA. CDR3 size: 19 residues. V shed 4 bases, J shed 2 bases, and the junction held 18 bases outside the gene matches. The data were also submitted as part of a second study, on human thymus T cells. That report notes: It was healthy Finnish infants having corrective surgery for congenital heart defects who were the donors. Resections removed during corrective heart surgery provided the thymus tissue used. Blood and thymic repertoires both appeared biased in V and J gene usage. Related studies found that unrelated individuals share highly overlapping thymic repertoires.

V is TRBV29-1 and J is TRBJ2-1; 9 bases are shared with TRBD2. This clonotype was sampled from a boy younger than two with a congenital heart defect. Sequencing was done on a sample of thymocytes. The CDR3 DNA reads TGCAGCGTTGTAGGCGGGAGGGCCTCTATGGTAGCTGCCTACAATGAGCAGTTCTTC. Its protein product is CSVVGGRASMVAAYNEQFF.